A selection of T cell receptor beta chains follows, all from one sample in a study of TIL therapy for anti-PD-1-resistant metastatic lung cancer. Method: immunoSEQ multiplex PCR; TCRdb's copy keeps in-frame clones and lacks some. Of about 10,000 clones in the sample, 55% to 70% were seen once. Sequences were derived from tumor tissue, sampled at baseline. The receptor set was obtained from a person aged 25-80 years with non-small cell lung cancer. The CDR3 runs from the conserved cysteine through the conserved F or W. The order of the fields is J gene, clone size, V gene, D gene, CDR3 protein, CDR3 DNA. The D gene is left open where the match is weak. Clone sizes are given selectively: once, few, many, or a class where the clone is expanded.

j_gene: TRBJ2-7; abundance: -; v_gene: TRBV4-2; d_gene: TRBD2; CDR3aa: CASSQDGTSGGEQYF; CDR3nt: TGTGCCAGCAGCCAAGATGGGACTAGCGGGGGAGAGCAGTACTTC
j_gene: TRBJ2-7; abundance: -; v_gene: TRBV10-2; d_gene: TRBD1; CDR3aa: CASSEAPRTGAYEQYF; CDR3nt: TGCGCCAGCAGTGAGGCCCCCCGGACAGGGGCCTACGAGCAGTACTTC
j_gene: TRBJ2-4; abundance: -; v_gene: TRBV28; d_gene: -; CDR3aa: CASSGGPGAKNIQYF; CDR3nt: TGTGCCAGCAGCGGGGGCCCGGGAGCCAAAAACATTCAGTACTTC
j_gene: TRBJ2-3; abundance: -; v_gene: TRBV15; d_gene: -; CDR3aa: CATSRLTEGTDTQYF; CDR3nt: TGTGCCACCAGCAGATTAACAGAAGGAACAGATACGCAGTATTTT
j_gene: TRBJ2-3; abundance: medium-sized; v_gene: TRBV29-1; d_gene: TRBD2; CDR3aa: CSVASGGPSNTQYF; CDR3nt: TGCAGCGTTGCTAGCGGGGGGCCGTCAAATACGCAGTATTTT
j_gene: TRBJ1-1; abundance: -; v_gene: TRBV6-6; d_gene: TRBD1; CDR3aa: CASSYEYRGASEAFF; CDR3nt: TGTGCCAGCAGTTACGAATACAGGGGAGCCTCTGAAGCTTTCTTT
j_gene: TRBJ2-7; abundance: -; v_gene: TRBV2; d_gene: TRBD2; CDR3aa: CASSRTSGGYEQYF; CDR3nt: TGTGCCAGCTCACGGACTAGCGGGGGTTACGAGCAGTACTTC
j_gene: TRBJ2-2; abundance: once; v_gene: TRBV5-1; d_gene: TRBD1; CDR3aa: CASSLVITGDTGELFF; CDR3nt: TGCGCCAGCAGCTTGGTTATAACAGGGGACACCGGGGAGCTGTTTTTT
j_gene: TRBJ2-5; abundance: -; v_gene: TRBV9; d_gene: -; CDR3aa: CASSLGARDQETQYF; CDR3nt: TGTGCCAGCAGCCTGGGGGCGCGGGACCAAGAGACCCAGTACTTC
j_gene: TRBJ2-5; abundance: -; v_gene: TRBV5-1; d_gene: TRBD2; CDR3aa: CASSLELAGVGGETQYF; CDR3nt: TGCGCCAGCAGCTTGGAATTAGCGGGAGTGGGCGGAGAGACCCAGTACTTC
j_gene: TRBJ2-2; abundance: -; v_gene: TRBV9; d_gene: TRBD2; CDR3aa: CASSSGLENTGELFF; CDR3nt: TGTGCCAGCAGCTCGGGACTAGAGAACACCGGGGAGCTGTTTTTT
j_gene: TRBJ2-3; abundance: -; v_gene: TRBV7-8; d_gene: TRBD2; CDR3aa: CASSTWTSGYTQYF; CDR3nt: TGTGCCAGCAGCACCTGGACTAGCGGGTATACGCAGTATTTT
j_gene: TRBJ2-6; abundance: -; v_gene: TRBV2; d_gene: TRBD1; CDR3aa: CASRTGGTDPTGANVLTF; CDR3nt: TGTGCCAGCAGGACCGGTGGGACAGATCCAACTGGGGCCAACGTCCTGACTTTC
j_gene: TRBJ1-1; abundance: medium-sized; v_gene: TRBV7-9; d_gene: -; CDR3aa: CASSRVTEAFF; CDR3nt: TGTGCCAGCAGCCGCGTCACTGAAGCTTTCTTT
j_gene: TRBJ1-6; abundance: few; v_gene: TRBV30; d_gene: TRBD1; CDR3aa: CAWSALRTGSPLHF; CDR3nt: TGTGCCTGGAGTGCCCTCCGGACAGGTTCACCCCTCCACTTT
j_gene: TRBJ1-1; abundance: large; v_gene: TRBV10-2; d_gene: -; CDR3aa: CATSRGAFTEAFF; CDR3nt: TGCGCCACCTCCCGGGGGGCGTTCACTGAAGCTTTCTTT
j_gene: TRBJ2-4; abundance: -; v_gene: TRBV7-2; d_gene: -; CDR3aa: CASSLIGGLGNIQYF; CDR3nt: TGTGCCAGCAGCCTGATTGGGGGGCTCGGAAACATTCAGTACTTC
j_gene: TRBJ2-7; abundance: once; v_gene: TRBV7-3; d_gene: -; CDR3aa: CASSLGSSPQYF; CDR3nt: TGTGCCAGCAGCTTAGGCTCCAGCCCGCAGTACTTC
j_gene: TRBJ2-1; abundance: -; v_gene: TRBV29-1; d_gene: TRBD2; CDR3aa: CSGLAAAYTEQFF; CDR3nt: TGCAGCGGTCTAGCGGCGGCCTATACTGAGCAGTTCTTC
j_gene: TRBJ2-2; abundance: -; v_gene: TRBV30; d_gene: -; CDR3aa: CAWSKGAGELFF; CDR3nt: TGTGCCTGGAGTAAAGGCGCCGGGGAGCTGTTTTTT
j_gene: TRBJ2-3; abundance: -; v_gene: TRBV4-2; d_gene: TRBD2; CDR3aa: CASRPLAGDTDTQYF; CDR3nt: TGTGCCAGCAGACCACTAGCGGGGGACACAGATACGCAGTATTTT
j_gene: TRBJ2-7; abundance: -; v_gene: TRBV6-6; d_gene: -; CDR3aa: CASSYSRDNEQYF; CDR3nt: TGTGCCAGCAGTTACTCGCGGGACAACGAGCAGTACTTC
j_gene: TRBJ1-2; abundance: few; v_gene: TRBV5-4; d_gene: -; CDR3aa: CASSSTKHNYGYTF; CDR3nt: TGTGCCAGCAGCTCGACCAAGCATAACTATGGCTACACCTTC
j_gene: TRBJ2-7; abundance: few; v_gene: TRBV12-5; d_gene: -; CDR3aa: CASGVWSTPVPGSSYEQYF; CDR3nt: TGTGCTAGTGGTGTCTGGTCAACCCCTGTACCGGGGAGCTCCTACGAGCAGTACTTC
j_gene: TRBJ2-6; abundance: -; v_gene: TRBV5-1; d_gene: -; CDR3aa: CASSAANSGANVLTF; CDR3nt: TGCGCCAGCAGCGCGGCGAACTCTGGGGCCAACGTCCTGACTTTC
j_gene: TRBJ2-7; abundance: -; v_gene: TRBV27; d_gene: -; CDR3aa: CASSSRTWSGQYF; CDR3nt: TGTGCCAGCAGTTCCCGTACGTGGAGCGGGCAGTACTTC
j_gene: TRBJ1-2; abundance: -; v_gene: TRBV18; d_gene: TRBD1; CDR3aa: CASSPGQIGTGDGYTF; CDR3nt: TGTGCCAGCTCACCAGGTCAAATCGGGACAGGGGACGGCTACACCTTC
j_gene: TRBJ2-3; abundance: -; v_gene: TRBV7-9; d_gene: TRBD1; CDR3aa: CASSSTWTGDTQYF; CDR3nt: TGTGCCAGCAGCTCGACCTGGACAGGCGATACGCAGTATTTT
j_gene: TRBJ2-3; abundance: -; v_gene: TRBV7-7; d_gene: TRBD1; CDR3aa: CASSPTGTGLTDTQYF; CDR3nt: TGTGCTAGCAGCCCGACCGGGACAGGGTTAACAGATACGCAGTATTTT
j_gene: TRBJ2-1; abundance: -; v_gene: TRBV5-4; d_gene: -; CDR3aa: CASSPASDPSYNEQFF; CDR3nt: TGTGCCAGCAGCCCAGCTAGCGATCCCTCCTACAATGAGCAGTTCTTC
j_gene: TRBJ1-2; abundance: -; v_gene: TRBV11-2; d_gene: -; CDR3aa: CASSLGPNTGGYTF; CDR3nt: TGTGCCAGCAGCTTAGGTCCGAACACGGGTGGCTACACCTTC
j_gene: TRBJ2-7; abundance: -; v_gene: TRBV14; d_gene: -; CDR3aa: CASSRASGTASSYEQYF; CDR3nt: TGTGCCAGCAGCCGAGCCTCCGGGACGGCGAGCTCCTACGAGCAGTACTTC
j_gene: TRBJ2-4; abundance: -; v_gene: TRBV5-6; d_gene: -; CDR3aa: CASSREFKIQYF; CDR3nt: TGTGCCAGCAGCCGGGAGTTCAAAATTCAGTACTTC
j_gene: TRBJ2-7; abundance: -; v_gene: TRBV2; d_gene: -; CDR3aa: CASSTQGSSYEQYF; CDR3nt: TGTGCCAGCAGTACACAGGGAAGCTCCTACGAGCAGTACTTC
j_gene: TRBJ2-7; abundance: -; v_gene: TRBV30; d_gene: -; CDR3aa: CAVGWRRYEQYF; CDR3nt: TGTGCCGTAGGGTGGCGTCGCTACGAGCAGTACTTC
j_gene: TRBJ2-1; abundance: -; v_gene: TRBV6-5; d_gene: TRBD2; CDR3aa: CASRASGRNEQFF; CDR3nt: TGTGCCAGCAGGGCTAGCGGGAGAAATGAGCAGTTCTTC
j_gene: TRBJ1-2; abundance: -; v_gene: TRBV2; d_gene: -; CDR3aa: CASSEEGRGNYGYTF; CDR3nt: TGTGCCAGCAGTGAGGAAGGGCGTGGAAACTATGGCTACACCTTC
j_gene: TRBJ1-1; abundance: medium-sized; v_gene: TRBV30; d_gene: TRBD1; CDR3aa: CAWSPQTGPLRWNTEAFF; CDR3nt: TGTGCCTGGAGTCCCCAGACAGGGCCCTTAAGATGGAACACTGAAGCTTTCTTT
j_gene: TRBJ1-2; abundance: -; v_gene: TRBV19; d_gene: -; CDR3aa: CASTSKRGNGYTF; CDR3nt: TGTGCCAGTACCTCCAAGCGGGGGAACGGCTACACCTTC
j_gene: TRBJ1-4; abundance: -; v_gene: TRBV10-3; d_gene: -; CDR3aa: CAISGRPDEKLFF; CDR3nt: TGTGCCATCAGTGGCCGCCCGGATGAAAAACTGTTTTTT
j_gene: TRBJ1-2; abundance: -; v_gene: TRBV5-1; d_gene: TRBD1; CDR3aa: CASSLGGTDYGYTF; CDR3nt: TGCGCCAGCAGCTTGGGGGGGACAGACTATGGCTACACCTTC
j_gene: TRBJ1-2; abundance: -; v_gene: TRBV30; d_gene: -; CDR3aa: CAIKVKGSFYGYTF; CDR3nt: TGTGCCATAAAAGTAAAGGGGAGTTTCTATGGCTACACCTTC
j_gene: TRBJ1-1; abundance: -; v_gene: TRBV7-9; d_gene: -; CDR3aa: CASSSPVRGEAFF; CDR3nt: TGTGCCAGCAGCTCACCAGTGAGGGGAGAAGCTTTCTTT
j_gene: TRBJ1-2; abundance: -; v_gene: TRBV30; d_gene: TRBD1; CDR3aa: CAWTGDRGSSGYTF; CDR3nt: TGTGCCTGGACCGGGGACAGGGGCTCTTCTGGCTACACCTTC
j_gene: TRBJ2-2; abundance: -; v_gene: TRBV10-3; d_gene: TRBD2; CDR3aa: CAISEGTRKRGNTGELFF; CDR3nt: TGTGCCATCAGTGAAGGGACTAGAAAGAGGGGGAACACCGGGGAGCTGTTTTTT
j_gene: TRBJ2-7; abundance: -; v_gene: TRBV15; d_gene: TRBD1; CDR3aa: CATSRERTGGYEQYF; CDR3nt: TGTGCCACCAGCAGAGAAAGGACAGGGGGCTACGAGCAGTACTTC
j_gene: TRBJ2-3; abundance: -; v_gene: TRBV18; d_gene: -; CDR3aa: CASSPGITDTQYF; CDR3nt: TGTGCCAGCTCACCTGGGATCACAGATACGCAGTATTTT
j_gene: TRBJ1-6; abundance: -; v_gene: TRBV23-1; d_gene: -; CDR3aa: CASSRFLRGGGNSPLHF; CDR3nt: TGCGCCAGCAGTCGTTTTCTACGTGGGGGAGGGAATTCACCCCTCCACTTT
j_gene: TRBJ2-2; abundance: -; v_gene: TRBV9; d_gene: TRBD1; CDR3aa: CASSPYDRVAGELFF; CDR3nt: TGTGCCAGCAGCCCTTACGACAGGGTGGCCGGGGAGCTGTTTTTT
j_gene: TRBJ1-2; abundance: few; v_gene: TRBV10-3; d_gene: -; CDR3aa: CAISEHSNYGYTF; CDR3nt: TGTGCCATCAGTGAACACAGCAACTATGGCTACACCTTC
j_gene: TRBJ2-3; abundance: -; v_gene: TRBV5-8; d_gene: -; CDR3aa: CASSLEGRDTQYF; CDR3nt: TGTGCCAGCAGCTTGGAGGGGAGGGATACGCAGTATTTT